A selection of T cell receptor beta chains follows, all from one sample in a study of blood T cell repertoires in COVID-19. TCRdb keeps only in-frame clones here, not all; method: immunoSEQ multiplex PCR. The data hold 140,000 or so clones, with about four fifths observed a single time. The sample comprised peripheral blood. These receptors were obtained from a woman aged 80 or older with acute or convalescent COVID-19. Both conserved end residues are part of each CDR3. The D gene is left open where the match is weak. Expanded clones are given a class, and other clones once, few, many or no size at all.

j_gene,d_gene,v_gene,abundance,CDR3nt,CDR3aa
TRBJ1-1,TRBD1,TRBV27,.,TGTGCCAGCAGCTCGGACAGGCGCCAAGGCACTGAAGCTTTCTTT,CASSSDRRQGTEAFF
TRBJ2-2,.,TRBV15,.,TGTGCCACCAGCAGAGACCCCAGGAACACCGGGGAGCTGTTTTTT,CATSRDPRNTGELFF
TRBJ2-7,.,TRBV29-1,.,TGCAGCGTTGATACAGAATCCTACGAGCAGTACTTC,CSVDTESYEQYF
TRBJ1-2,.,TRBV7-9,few,TGTGCCAGCAGCTTAGCGGGGATGGGGCAGGGAAGATACTATGGCTACACCTTC,CASSLAGMGQGRYYGYTF
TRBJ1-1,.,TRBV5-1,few,TGCGCCAGCAGCTTAGTAGCGAACACTGAAGCTTTCTTT,CASSLVANTEAFF
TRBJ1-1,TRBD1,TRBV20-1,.,TGCGGCGGACAGGAGAACACTGAAGCTTTCTTT,CGGQENTEAFF
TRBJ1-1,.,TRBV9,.,TGTGCCAGCAGCGTAGAGGAGGGTGACACTGAAGCTTTCTTT,CASSVEEGDTEAFF
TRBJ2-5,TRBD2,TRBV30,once,TGTGCCTGGAGTGGGGGAGGGGAGACCCAGTACTTC,CAWSGGGETQYF
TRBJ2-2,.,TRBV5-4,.,TGTGCCAGCAGCTTGGAACAGTCGAACACCGGGGAGCTGTTTTTT,CASSLEQSNTGELFF
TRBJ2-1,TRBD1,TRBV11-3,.,TGTGCCAGCAGCTGGGGACAGGGGGGGGACAATGAGCAGTTCTTC,CASSWGQGGDNEQFF
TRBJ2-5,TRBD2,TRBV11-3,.,TGTGCCAGCAGCCCAAGGACTAGCGGGGGAACTCAAGAGACCCAGTACTTC,CASSPRTSGGTQETQYF
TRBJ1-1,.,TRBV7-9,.,TGTGCCAGCAGCTTAACAGGGAGGGACACTGAAGCTTTCTTT,CASSLTGRDTEAFF
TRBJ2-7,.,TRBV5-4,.,TGTGCCAGCAGCTTGTTCCGAGCTCCGGAGCAGTACTTC,CASSLFRAPEQYF
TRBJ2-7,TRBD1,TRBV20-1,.,TGCAGTGCTAGTCCGCGGGACAGGGGGCCTTACGAGCAGTACTTC,CSASPRDRGPYEQYF
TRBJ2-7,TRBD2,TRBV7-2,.,TGTGCCAGCAGCGGACTAGCGGGGGGGTGGGAGCAGTACTTC,CASSGLAGGWEQYF
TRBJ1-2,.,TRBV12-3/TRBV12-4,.,TGTGCCAGCAGTTTAAACCGACTAGGGGGGGGACTCTTC,CASSLNRLGGGLF
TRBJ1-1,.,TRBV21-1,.,TGTGCCAGCAGCCCCAGGACAGTGAGCAACACTGAAGCTTTCTTT,CASSPRTVSNTEAFF
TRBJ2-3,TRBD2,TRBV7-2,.,TGTGCCAGCAGTCCCTGGACTAGCAGCACAGATACGCAGTATTTT,CASSPWTSSTDTQYF
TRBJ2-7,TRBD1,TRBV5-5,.,TGTGCCAGCAGCTCCCGGGACAGGGTCTCCTGGGACGAGCAGTACTTC,CASSSRDRVSWDEQYF
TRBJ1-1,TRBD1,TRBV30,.,TGTGCCTGGAGTCGACAGGGAAGGTGGACTGAAGCTTTCTTT,CAWSRQGRWTEAFF
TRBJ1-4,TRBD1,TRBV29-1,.,TGCAGCGTTGTGATGGGGACAGGGGATGAAAAACTGTTTTTT,CSVVMGTGDEKLFF
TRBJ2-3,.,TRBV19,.,TGTGCCAGTAGTATAGAGGGCGGAGGGACAGATACGCAGTATTTT,CASSIEGGGTDTQYF
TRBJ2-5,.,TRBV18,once,TGTGCCAGCTCCTTATCTAATGGACTCGGCTCAGAGTACTTC,CASSLSNGLGSEYF
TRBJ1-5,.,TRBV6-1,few,TGTGCCAGCAGTGAATATAGGACAAGTAATAGCAATCAGCCCCAGCATTTT,CASSEYRTSNSNQPQHF
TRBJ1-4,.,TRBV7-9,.,TGTGCCAGCAGCTCTGAGACAGGCGGGGGTGAAAAACTGTTTTTT,CASSSETGGGEKLFF
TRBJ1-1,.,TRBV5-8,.,TGTGCCAGCAGCCGTCAGTGGGGCATGAACACTGAAGCTTTCTTT,CASSRQWGMNTEAFF
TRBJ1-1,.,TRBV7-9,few,TGTGCCAGCAGCCCGTCCTTAGGGGGCACTGAAGCTTTCTTT,CASSPSLGGTEAFF
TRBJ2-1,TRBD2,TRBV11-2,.,TGTGCCAGCAGTGCGGGGGACAATGAGCAGTTCTTC,CASSAGDNEQFF
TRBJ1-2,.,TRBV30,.,TGTGCCTGGAGTGTACGGGGGTATGGCTACACCTTC,CAWSVRGYGYTF
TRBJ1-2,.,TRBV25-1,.,TGTGCCATAGTGAAGGACAGTGGAGGCTACACCTTC,CAIVKDSGGYTF
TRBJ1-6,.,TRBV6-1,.,TGTGCCAGCAGTGAAGTGAGATCACCCCTCCACTTT,CASSEVRSPLHF
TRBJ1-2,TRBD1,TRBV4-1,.,TGCGCCAGCAGCCAAGATTGGGGACAGGGAGACACCTTC,CASSQDWGQGDTF
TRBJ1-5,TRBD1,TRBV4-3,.,TGCGCCAGCAGCCAAGTACAGGGGAATCAGCCCCAGCATTTT,CASSQVQGNQPQHF
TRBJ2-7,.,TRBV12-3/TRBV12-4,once,TGTGCCAGCAGCCCTGACAGCACCTACGAGCAGTACTTC,CASSPDSTYEQYF
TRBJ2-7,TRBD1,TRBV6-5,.,TGTGCCAGCTACCATGGTGGGGACAGGTCCTACGAGCAGTACTTC,CASYHGGDRSYEQYF
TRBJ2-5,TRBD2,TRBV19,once,TGTGCCAGTAGTATATCGGGGGGGTACCAAGAGACCCAGTACTTC,CASSISGGYQETQYF
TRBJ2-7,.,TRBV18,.,TGTGCCAGCTCACAAAGGACAGCCTCCTACGAGCAGTACTTC,CASSQRTASYEQYF
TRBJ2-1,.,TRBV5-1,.,TGCGCCAGCAGCTGGGCCGGACAGAACAATGAGCAGTTCTTC,CASSWAGQNNEQFF
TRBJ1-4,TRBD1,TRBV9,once,TGTGCCAGCAGCGTAACGACAGGGTGGCATGAAAAACTGTTTTTT,CASSVTTGWHEKLFF
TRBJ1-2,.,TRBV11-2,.,TGTGCCAGCAGCCTTTCCGCGCTGGGCTACACCTTC,CASSLSALGYTF
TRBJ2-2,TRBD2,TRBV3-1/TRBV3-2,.,TGTGCCAGTGACCTAGCGGGGGGGCCGAACACCGGGGAGCTGTTTTTT,CASDLAGGPNTGELFF
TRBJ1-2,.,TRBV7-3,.,TGTGCCAGCAGCTTAAGAGCACCGCCCTTAAACTATGGCTACACCTTC,CASSLRAPPLNYGYTF
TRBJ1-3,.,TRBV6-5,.,TGTGCCAGCCAGATGGGCCGGGGGACTGGAAACACCATATATTTT,CASQMGRGTGNTIYF
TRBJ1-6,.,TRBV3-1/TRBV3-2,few,TGTGCCTCTTCGAACGGGCAGGGAAGACCCCTCCACTTT,CASSNGQGRPLHF
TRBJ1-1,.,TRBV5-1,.,TGCGCCAGCAAATACAGGGTTCTGGACACTGAAGCTTTCTTT,CASKYRVLDTEAFF
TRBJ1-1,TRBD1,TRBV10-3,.,TGTGCCATCAGCACACAGGGGGCGCGGACTGAAGCTTTCTTT,CAISTQGARTEAFF
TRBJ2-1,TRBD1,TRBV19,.,TGTGCCAGTAGTATGGGAGTGACAGGGCGCAATGAGCAGTTCTTC,CASSMGVTGRNEQFF
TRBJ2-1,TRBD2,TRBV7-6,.,TGTGCCAGCAGCCCATATTCGGGCGGGGGGATCAATGAGCAGTTCTTC,CASSPYSGGGINEQFF
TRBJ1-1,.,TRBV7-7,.,TGTGCCAGCAGTTCAGGAATTAACACTGAAGCTTTCTTT,CASSSGINTEAFF
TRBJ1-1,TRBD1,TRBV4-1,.,TGCGCCAGCAGCCCTCGACAGGGGGCGAACACTGAAGCTTTCTTT,CASSPRQGANTEAFF
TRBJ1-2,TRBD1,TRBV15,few,TGTGCCACCAGCAGGGGACAGGCGTTCTATGGCTACACCTTC,CATSRGQAFYGYTF
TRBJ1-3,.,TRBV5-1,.,TGCGCCAGCAGCCTGGGGGAGATCGGAAACACCATATATTTT,CASSLGEIGNTIYF
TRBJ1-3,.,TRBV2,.,TGTGCCAGCACCTCCGGGACTTCTGGAAACACCATATATTTT,CASTSGTSGNTIYF
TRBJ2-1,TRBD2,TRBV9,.,TGTGCCAGCAGCGTAGTGGGACTAGAAGGGGAGCAGTTCTTC,CASSVVGLEGEQFF
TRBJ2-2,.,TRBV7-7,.,TGTGCCAGCAGCTTGCTGGGGGGGCCCAACACCGGGGAGCTGTTTTTT,CASSLLGGPNTGELFF
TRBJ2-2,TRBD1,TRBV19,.,TGTGCCACTGAGACAGGGGGTGTCACCGGGGAGCTGTTTTTT,CATETGGVTGELFF
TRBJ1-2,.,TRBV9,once,TGTGCCAGCAGCGTAGGGGCCCGGCTGGGCTACACCTTC,CASSVGARLGYTF